The clone carrying this T cell receptor (beta chain) was recorded a few times. V lost 2 bases, J lost 3 bases, and 3 bases lay in between. This CDR3 is 12 amino acids long. The germline gives CDR1 KGHDR, CDR2 SFDVKD. It was with a sample-barcoded 5' primer and a J-beta primer mix that a second PCR of roughly 7 to 12 cycles was run. TCRdb re-called the 5' RACE reads through MiXCR, storing one row per CDR3 protein. This table holds about 560,000 distinct CDR3 sequences, 25% to 35% found once. This specimen belongs to a study of blood T cells in healthy people across ages. This sample also appeared in a second study, on T cells of mothers and their children.

The sample taken for sequencing was blood. The receptor was derived from a boy between 2 and 10 years old in good health. V gene TRBV24-1 combines with J gene TRBJ2-5; D remains ambiguous. The CDR3 is CATSDWEETQYF. The CDR3, as DNA: TGTGCCACCAGTGATTGGGAAGAGACCCAGTACTTC.